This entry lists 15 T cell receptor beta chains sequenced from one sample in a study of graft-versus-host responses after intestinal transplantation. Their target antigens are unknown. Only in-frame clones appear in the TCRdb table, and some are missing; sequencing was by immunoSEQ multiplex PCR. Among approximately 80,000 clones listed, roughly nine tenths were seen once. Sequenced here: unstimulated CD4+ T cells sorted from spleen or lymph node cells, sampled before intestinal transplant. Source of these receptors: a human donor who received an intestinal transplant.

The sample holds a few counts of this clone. The CDR3 nucleotides are TGTGCCAGCAGTCTAGATTACTACGAGCAGTACTTC. This sequence encodes CASSLDYYEQYF. This chain connects TRBV6-1 to TRBJ2-7; D ambiguous. This CDR3 has 12 residues. V was pared by 5 bases and J by 3 bases, with 8 bases between. The germline gives CDR1 MNHNS, CDR2 SASEGT.

The CDR3 DNA reads TGCGCCAGCAGCTTGACAGGGGGCACGGGAGAGACCCAGTACTTC. This gives the protein CASSLTGGTGETQYF. The chain uses TRBV5-1 and TRBJ2-5; 9 bases match TRBD1. The germline V gene encodes CDR1 SGHRS and CDR2 YFSETQ. Trimming took 1 base from V and 4 from J; bases not matched to a gene: 5. The CDR3 spans 15 residues.

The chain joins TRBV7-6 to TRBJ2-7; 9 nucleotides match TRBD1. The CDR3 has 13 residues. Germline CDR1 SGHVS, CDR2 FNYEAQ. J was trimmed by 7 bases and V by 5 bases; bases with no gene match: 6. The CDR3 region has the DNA TGTGCCAGCAGCCCGCTGACAGGGGGAGAGCAGTACTTC. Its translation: CASSPLTGGEQYF.

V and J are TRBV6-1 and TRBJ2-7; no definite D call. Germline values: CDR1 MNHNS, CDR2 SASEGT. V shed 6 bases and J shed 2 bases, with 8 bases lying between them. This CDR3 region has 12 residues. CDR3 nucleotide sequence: TGTGCCAGCAGGGGCTCAACCTACGAGCAGTACTTC. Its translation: CASRGSTYEQYF.

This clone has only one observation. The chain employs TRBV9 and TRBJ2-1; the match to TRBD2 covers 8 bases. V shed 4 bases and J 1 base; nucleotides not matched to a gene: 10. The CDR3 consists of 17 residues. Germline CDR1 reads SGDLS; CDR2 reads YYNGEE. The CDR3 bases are TGTGCCAGCAGCCAGGTGAGCGGGAGTAAGTCCTACAATGAGCAGTTCTTC. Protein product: CASSQVSGSKSYNEQFF.

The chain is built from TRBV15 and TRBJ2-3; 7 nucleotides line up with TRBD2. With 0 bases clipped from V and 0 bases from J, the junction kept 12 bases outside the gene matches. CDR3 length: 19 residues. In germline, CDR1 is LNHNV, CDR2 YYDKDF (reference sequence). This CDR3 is CATSRDPGRTSLSTDTQYF. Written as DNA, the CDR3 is TGTGCCACCAGCAGAGATCCCGGGAGGACCAGCCTTAGCACAGATACGCAGTATTTT.

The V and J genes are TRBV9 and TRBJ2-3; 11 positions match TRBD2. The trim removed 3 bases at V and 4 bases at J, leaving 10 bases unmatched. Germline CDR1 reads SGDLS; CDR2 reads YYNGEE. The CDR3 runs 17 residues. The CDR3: CASSAQPLAGGSDTQYF. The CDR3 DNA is TGTGCCAGCAGCGCACAACCGCTAGCGGGGGGTTCAGATACGCAGTATTTT.

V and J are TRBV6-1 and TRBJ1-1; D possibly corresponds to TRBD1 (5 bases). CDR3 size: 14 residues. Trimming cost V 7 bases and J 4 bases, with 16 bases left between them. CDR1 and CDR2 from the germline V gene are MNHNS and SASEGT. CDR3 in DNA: TGTGCCAGCACCTTCCTCCAGGGTGGCACTGAAGCTTTCTTT. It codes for CASTFLQGGTEAFF.

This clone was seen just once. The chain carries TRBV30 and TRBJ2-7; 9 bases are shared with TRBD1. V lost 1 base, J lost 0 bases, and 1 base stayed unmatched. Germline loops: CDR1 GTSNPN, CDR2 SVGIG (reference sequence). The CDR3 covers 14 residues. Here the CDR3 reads CAWSAGQGSYEQYF. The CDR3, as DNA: TGTGCCTGGAGTGCGGGACAGGGCTCCTACGAGCAGTACTTC.

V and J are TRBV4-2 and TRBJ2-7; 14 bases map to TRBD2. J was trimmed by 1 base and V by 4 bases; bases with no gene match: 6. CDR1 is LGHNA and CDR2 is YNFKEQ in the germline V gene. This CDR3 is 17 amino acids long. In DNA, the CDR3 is TGTGCCAGCAGCCCCTGGACTAGCGGGGGGAGTTCCTACGAGCAGTACTTC. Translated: CASSPWTSGGSSYEQYF.

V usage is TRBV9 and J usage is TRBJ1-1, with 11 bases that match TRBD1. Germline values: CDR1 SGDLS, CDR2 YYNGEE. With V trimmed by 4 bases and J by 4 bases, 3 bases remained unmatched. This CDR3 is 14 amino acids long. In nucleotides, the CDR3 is TGTGCCAGCAGCTTGGGACAGGGGGGCACTGAAGCTTTCTTT. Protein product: CASSLGQGGTEAFF.

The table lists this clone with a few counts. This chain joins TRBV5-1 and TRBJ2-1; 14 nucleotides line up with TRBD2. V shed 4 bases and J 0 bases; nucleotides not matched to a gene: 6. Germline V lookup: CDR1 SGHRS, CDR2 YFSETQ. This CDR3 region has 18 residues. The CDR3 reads CASSIGLAGGPSYNEQFF. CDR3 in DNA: TGCGCCAGCAGCATCGGACTAGCGGGAGGTCCCTCCTACAATGAGCAGTTCTTC.

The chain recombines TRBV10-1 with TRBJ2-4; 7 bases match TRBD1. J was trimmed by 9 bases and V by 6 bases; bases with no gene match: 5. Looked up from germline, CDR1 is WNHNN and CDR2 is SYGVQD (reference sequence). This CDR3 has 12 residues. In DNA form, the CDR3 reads TGCGCCAGCAGCCTTCCAGGGGGCATTCAGTACTTC. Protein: CASSLPGGIQYF.

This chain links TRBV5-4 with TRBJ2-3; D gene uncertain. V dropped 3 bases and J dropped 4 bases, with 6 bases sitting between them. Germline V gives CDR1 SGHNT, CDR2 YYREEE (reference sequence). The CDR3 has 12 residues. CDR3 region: CASSWPSDTQYF. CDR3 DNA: TGTGCCAGCAGCTGGCCATCAGATACGCAGTATTTT.

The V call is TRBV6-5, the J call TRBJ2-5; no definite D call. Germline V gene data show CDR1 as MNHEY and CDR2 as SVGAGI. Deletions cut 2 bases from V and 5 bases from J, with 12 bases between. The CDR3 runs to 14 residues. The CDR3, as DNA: TGTGCCAGCAGTTACGGTCGGGTTTCGGAGACCCAGTACTTC. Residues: CASSYGRVSETQYF.